The sequence of this T cell receptor (beta chain) was determined in a study of tumor-infiltrating lymphocytes in localized non-small cell lung cancer. Study in general: Patients included smokers and never-smokers with various histologies, some sampled after neoadjuvant chemotherapy.

CDR3 length: 15 residues. V lost 3 bases, J lost 0 bases, and 9 bases lay in between. From germline, CDR1 is MDHEN and CDR2 SYDVKM. Study-level results: TCRbeta sequencing showed higher T cell infiltration in tumors than uninvolved lung.

Concerning this clone: Its antigen is currently unknown.

Profiled with immunoSEQ multiplex PCR; TCRdb holds only in-frame clones, not every one. The table has about 13,000 clones, around 76% seen once; the top ten hold around an eighth. Sequencing was done on a sample of uninvolved lung tissue not adjacent to the tumor. The chain carries TRBV28 and TRBJ1-5; D call uncertain. This clonotype originated in a human donor with non-small cell lung cancer. CDR3 sequence (DNA): TGTGCCAGCAGTTTTGGAGAGAATAGCAATCAGCCCCAGCATTTT. Its protein is CASSFGENSNQPQHF.